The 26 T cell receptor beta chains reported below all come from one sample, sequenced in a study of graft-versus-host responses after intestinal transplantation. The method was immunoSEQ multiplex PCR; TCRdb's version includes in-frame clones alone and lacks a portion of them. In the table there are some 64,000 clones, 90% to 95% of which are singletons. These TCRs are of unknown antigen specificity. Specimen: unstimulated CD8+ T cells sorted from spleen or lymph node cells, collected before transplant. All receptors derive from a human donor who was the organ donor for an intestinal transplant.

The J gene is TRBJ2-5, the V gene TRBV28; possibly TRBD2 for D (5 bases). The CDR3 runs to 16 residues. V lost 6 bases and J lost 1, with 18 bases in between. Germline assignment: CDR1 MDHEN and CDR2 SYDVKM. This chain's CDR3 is CASSHPRGPSQETQYF. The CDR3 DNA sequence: TGTGCCAGCAGCCACCCCCGGGGTCCATCCCAAGAGACCCAGTACTTC.

The CDR3 reads CASSLTYRAEFRLFSREQYF. The CDR3 DNA sequence: TGTGCCAGCAGCTTAACATACAGGGCGGAGTTTCGGCTTTTTTCGCGCGAGCAGTACTTC. The chain combines TRBV7-3 with TRBJ2-7; D perhaps matches TRBD1 (6 bases). V was cut by 0 bases and J by 6 bases, with 30 bases left in between. Germline V gives CDR1 SGHTA, CDR2 FQGTGA. This CDR3 spans 20 amino acids.

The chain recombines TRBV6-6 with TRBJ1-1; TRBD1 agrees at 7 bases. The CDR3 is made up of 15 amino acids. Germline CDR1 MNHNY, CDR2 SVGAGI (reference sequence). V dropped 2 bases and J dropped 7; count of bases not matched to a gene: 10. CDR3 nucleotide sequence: TGTGCCAGCAGTTACCCTAAGGGGGCGTCTTTTGAAGCTTTCTTT. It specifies CASSYPKGASFEAFF.

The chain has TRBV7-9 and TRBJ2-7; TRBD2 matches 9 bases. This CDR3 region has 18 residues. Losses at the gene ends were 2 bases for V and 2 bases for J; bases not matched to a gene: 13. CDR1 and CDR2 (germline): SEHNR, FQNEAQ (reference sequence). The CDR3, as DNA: TGTGCCAGCAGCTTACCCCGTCAGCGGGGGGCAAGGGCCTACGAGCAGTACTTC. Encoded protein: CASSLPRQRGARAYEQYF.

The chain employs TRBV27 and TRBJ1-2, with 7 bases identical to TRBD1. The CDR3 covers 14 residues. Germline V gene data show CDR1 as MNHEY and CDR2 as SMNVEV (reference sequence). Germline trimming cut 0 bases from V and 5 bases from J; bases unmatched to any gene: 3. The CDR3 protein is CASSLSPGQYGYTF. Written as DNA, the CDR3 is TGTGCCAGCAGTTTATCCCCGGGACAGTATGGCTACACCTTC.

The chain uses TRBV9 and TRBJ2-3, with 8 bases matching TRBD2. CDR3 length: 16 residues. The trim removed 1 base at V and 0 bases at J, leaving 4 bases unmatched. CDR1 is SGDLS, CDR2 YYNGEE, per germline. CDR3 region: CASSVLSGGSTDTQYF. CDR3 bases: TGTGCCAGCAGCGTACTCAGCGGGGGAAGCACAGATACGCAGTATTTT.

CDR3 sequence (DNA): TGTGCCAGCAGCTTGGAGAGCGGGAGGGGTACAGATACGCAGTATTTT. It specifies CASSLESGRGTDTQYF. The rearrangement uses TRBV5-6 and TRBJ2-3, with 10 nucleotides matching TRBD2. The germline gives CDR1 SGHDT, CDR2 YYEEEE. V shed 0 bases, J shed 3 bases, and the junction held 4 bases outside the gene matches. The CDR3 length is 16 residues.

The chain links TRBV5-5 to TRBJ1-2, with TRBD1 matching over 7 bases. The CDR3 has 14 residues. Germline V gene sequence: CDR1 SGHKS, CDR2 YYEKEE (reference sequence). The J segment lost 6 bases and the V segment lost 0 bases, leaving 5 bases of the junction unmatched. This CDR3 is CASSLARGAHGYTF. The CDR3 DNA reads TGTGCCAGCAGCTTGGCCAGGGGGGCGCATGGCTACACCTTC.

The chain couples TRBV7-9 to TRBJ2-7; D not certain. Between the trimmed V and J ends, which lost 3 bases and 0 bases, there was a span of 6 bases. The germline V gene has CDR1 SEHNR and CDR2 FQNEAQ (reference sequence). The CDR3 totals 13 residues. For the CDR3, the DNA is TGTGCCAGCAGCTTGTCTCTCTCCTACGAGCAGTACTTC. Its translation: CASSLSLSYEQYF.

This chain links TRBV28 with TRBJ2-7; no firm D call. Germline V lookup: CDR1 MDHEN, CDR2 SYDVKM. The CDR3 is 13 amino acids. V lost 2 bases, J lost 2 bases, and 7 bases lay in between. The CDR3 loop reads CASSLGITYEQYF. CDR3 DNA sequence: TGTGCCAGCAGTTTAGGCATAACCTACGAGCAGTACTTC.

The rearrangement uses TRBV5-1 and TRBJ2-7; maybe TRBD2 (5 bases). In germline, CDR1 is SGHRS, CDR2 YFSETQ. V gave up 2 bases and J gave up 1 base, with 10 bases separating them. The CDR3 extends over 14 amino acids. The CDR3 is CASSFFGGSYEQYF. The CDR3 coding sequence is TGCGCCAGCAGCTTTTTCGGAGGATCCTACGAGCAGTACTTC.

The CDR3 region is CASSVGDTSGNTIYF. The CDR3 DNA reads as TGTGCCAGCAGCGTAGGGGACACCTCTGGAAACACCATATATTTT. V usage is TRBV9 and J usage is TRBJ1-3; maybe TRBD1 (6 bases). This CDR3 spans 15 amino acids. Germline-derived CDR1 and CDR2 are SGDLS and YYNGEE. Trimming took 0 bases from V and 0 from J, leaving 7 bases between them.

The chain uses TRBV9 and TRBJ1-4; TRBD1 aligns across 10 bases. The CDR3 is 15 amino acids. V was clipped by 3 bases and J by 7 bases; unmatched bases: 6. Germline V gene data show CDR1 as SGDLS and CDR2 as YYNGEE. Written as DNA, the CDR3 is TGTGCCAGCAGCGCCGACCGGACAGGGGGTGAAAAACTGTTTTTT. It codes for CASSADRTGGEKLFF.

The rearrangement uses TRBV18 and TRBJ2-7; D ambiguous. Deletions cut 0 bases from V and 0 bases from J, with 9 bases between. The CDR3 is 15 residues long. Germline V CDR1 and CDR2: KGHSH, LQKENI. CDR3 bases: TGTGCCAGCTCACCACCTGGTGGTAGCTCCTACGAGCAGTACTTC. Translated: CASSPPGGSSYEQYF. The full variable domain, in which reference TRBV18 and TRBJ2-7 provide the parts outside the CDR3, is NAGVMQNPRHLVRRRGQEARLRCSPMKGHSHVYWYRQLPEEGLKFMVYLQKENIIDESGMPKERFSAEFPKEGPSILRIQQVVRGDSAAYFCASSPPGGSSYEQYFGPGTRLTVT.

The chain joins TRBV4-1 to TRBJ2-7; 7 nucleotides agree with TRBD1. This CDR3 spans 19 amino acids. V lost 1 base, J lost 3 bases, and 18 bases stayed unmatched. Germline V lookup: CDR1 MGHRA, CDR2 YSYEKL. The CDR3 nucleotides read TGCGCCAGCAGCCAAGGTACAGGGGAAATAATCCCCCCATACTACGAGCAGTACTTC. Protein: CASSQGTGEIIPPYYEQYF.

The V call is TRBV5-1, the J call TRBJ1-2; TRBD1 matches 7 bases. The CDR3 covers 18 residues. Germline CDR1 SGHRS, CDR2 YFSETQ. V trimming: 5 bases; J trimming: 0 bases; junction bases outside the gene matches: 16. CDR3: CASSHGWGRGIPNYGYTF. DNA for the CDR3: TGCGCCAGCAGTCACGGGTGGGGCAGGGGGATCCCTAACTATGGCTACACCTTC.

Written as DNA, the CDR3 is TGTGCCAGCAGCTTAGGCTCGGGGGAGCGGGGATGGGACAATGAGCAGTTCTTC. Amino acids: CASSLGSGERGWDNEQFF. The rearrangement uses TRBV7-9 and TRBJ2-1, with 7 bases fitting TRBD2. Trimming took 1 base from V and 5 from J; bases not matched to a gene: 14. The CDR3 is made up of 18 amino acids. Germline V CDR1 and CDR2: SEHNR, FQNEAQ (reference sequence).

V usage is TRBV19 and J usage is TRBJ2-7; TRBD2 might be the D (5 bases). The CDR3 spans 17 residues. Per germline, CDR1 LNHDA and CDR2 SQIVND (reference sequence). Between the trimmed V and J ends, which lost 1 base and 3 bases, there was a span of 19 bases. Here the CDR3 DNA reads TGTGCCAGTAGTATAGCCTCCTCTAGCTACGCGGACTACGAGCAGTACTTC. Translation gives CASSIASSSYADYEQYF.

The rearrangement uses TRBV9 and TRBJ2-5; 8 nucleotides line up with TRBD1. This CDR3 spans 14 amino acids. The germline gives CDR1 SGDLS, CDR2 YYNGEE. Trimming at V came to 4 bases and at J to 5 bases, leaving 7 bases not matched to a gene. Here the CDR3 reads CASSQGQVGETQYF. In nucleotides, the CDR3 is TGTGCCAGCAGCCAGGGACAGGTTGGCGAGACCCAGTACTTC.

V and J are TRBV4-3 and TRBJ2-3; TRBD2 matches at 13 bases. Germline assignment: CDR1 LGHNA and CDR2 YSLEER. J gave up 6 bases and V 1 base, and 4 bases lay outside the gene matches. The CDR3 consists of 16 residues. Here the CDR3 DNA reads TGCGCCAGCAGCCAAGCTACTAGCGGGAGGGACGATACGCAGTATTTT. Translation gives CASSQATSGRDDTQYF.

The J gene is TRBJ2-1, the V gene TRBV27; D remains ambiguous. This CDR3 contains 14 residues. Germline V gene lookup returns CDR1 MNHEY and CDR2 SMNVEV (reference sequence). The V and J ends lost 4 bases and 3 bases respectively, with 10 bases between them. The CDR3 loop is CASSSALVYNEQFF. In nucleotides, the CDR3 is TGTGCCAGCAGTTCAGCGCTCGTCTACAATGAGCAGTTCTTC.

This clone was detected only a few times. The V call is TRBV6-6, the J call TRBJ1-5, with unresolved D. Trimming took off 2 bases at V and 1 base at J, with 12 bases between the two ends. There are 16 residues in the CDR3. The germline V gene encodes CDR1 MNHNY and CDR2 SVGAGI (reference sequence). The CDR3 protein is CASSYQRVGSNQPQHF. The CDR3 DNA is TGTGCCAGCAGTTACCAACGGGTTGGGAGCAATCAGCCCCAGCATTTT.

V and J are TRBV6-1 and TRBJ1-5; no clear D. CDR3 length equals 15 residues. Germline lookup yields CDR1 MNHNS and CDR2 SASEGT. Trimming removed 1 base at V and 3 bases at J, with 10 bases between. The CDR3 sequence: CASSEGSETNQPQHF. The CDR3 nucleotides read TGTGCCAGCAGTGAAGGATCGGAGACCAATCAGCCCCAGCATTTT.

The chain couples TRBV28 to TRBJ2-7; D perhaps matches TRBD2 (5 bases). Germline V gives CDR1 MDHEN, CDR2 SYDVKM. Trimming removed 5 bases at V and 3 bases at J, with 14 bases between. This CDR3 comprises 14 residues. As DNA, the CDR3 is TGTGCCAGCAGTCAAATATGGGGAGACTACGAGCAGTACTTC. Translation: CASSQIWGDYEQYF.

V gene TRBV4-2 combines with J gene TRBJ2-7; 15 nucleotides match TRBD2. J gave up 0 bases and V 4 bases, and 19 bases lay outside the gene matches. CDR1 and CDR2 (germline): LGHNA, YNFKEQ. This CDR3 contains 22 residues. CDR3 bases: TGTGCCAGCAGCCGCAAGATAGAGCCGGGACTAGCGGGAGGACCCGGCTCCTACGAGCAGTACTTC. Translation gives CASSRKIEPGLAGGPGSYEQYF.

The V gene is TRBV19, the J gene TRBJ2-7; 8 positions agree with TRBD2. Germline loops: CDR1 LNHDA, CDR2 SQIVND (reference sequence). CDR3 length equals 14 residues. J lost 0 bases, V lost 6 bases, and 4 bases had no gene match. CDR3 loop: CASRLAETSYEQYF. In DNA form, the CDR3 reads TGTGCCAGTAGACTAGCGGAGACCTCCTACGAGCAGTACTTC.